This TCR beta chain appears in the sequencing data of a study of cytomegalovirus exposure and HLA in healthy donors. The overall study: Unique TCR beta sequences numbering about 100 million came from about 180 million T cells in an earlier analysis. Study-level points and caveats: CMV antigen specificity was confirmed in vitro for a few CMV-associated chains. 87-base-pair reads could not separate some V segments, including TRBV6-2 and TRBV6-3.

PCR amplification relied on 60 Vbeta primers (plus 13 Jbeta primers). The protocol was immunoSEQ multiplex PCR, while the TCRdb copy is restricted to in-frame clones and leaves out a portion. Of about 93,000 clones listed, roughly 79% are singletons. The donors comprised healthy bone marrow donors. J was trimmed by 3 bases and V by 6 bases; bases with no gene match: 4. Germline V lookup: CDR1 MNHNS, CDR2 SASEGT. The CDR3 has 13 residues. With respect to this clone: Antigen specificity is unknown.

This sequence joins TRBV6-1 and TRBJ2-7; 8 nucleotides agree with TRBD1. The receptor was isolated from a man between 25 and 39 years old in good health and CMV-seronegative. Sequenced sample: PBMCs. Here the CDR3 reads CASSRDRNYEQYV. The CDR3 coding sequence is TGTGCCAGCAGCCGGGACAGGAACTACGAGCAGTACGTC.